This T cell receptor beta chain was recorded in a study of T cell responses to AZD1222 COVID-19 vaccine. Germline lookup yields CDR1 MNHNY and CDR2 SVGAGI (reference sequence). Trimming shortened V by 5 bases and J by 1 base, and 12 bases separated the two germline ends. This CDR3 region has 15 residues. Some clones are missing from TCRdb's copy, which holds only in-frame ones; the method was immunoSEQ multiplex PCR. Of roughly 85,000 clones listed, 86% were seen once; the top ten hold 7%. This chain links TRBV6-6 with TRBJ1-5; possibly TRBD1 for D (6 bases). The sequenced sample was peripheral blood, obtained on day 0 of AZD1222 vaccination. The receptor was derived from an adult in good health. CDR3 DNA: TGTGCCAGCAGTCCTCAGGGGCTGAGCAATCAGCCCCAGCATTTT. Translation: CASSPQGLSNQPQHF.